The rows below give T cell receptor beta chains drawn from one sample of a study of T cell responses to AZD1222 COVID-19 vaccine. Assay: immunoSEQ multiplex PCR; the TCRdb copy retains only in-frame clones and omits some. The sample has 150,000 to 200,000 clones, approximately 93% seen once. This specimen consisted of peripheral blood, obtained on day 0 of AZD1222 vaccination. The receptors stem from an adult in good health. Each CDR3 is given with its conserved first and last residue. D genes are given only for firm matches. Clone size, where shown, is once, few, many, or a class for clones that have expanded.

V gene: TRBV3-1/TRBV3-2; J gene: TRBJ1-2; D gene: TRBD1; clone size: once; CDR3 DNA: TGTGCCAGCAGCCTCTCAGGGGGAAGCGATGGCTACACCTTC; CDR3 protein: CASSLSGGSDGYTF
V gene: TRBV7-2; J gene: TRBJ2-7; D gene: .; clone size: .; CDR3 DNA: TGTGCCAGCAGCTTTTCCGTTACGAGCTCCTACGAGCAGTACTTC; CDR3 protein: CASSFSVTSSYEQYF
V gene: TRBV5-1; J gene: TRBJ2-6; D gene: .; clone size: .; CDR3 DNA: TGCGCCAGCAGCCCCGAGGAGGGCGTCCTGACTTTC; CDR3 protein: CASSPEEGVLTF
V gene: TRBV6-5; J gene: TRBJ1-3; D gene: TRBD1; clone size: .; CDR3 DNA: TGTGCCAGCAGCGCTGACAGGGCCCAAGGAAACACCATATATTTT; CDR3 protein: CASSADRAQGNTIYF
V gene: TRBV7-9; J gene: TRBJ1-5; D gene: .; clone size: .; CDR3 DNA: TGTGCCAGCAGCTTACAGGGGAATCAGCCCCAGCATTTT; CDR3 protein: CASSLQGNQPQHF
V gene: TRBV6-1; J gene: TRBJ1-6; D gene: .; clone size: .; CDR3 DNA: TGTGCCAGCAGTGAAGCGTTGGGCAGGGGCGGCTCACCCCTCCACTTT; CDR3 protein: CASSEALGRGGSPLHF
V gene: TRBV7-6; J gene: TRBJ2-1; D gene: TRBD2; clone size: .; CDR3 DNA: TGTGCCAGCAGCTTATCGGCGGGAGGGCCCTCAGTTGAGCAGTTCTTC; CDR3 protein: CASSLSAGGPSVEQFF
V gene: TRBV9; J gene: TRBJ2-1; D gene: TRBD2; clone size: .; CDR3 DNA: TGTGCCAGCAGCGAACTAGCGGGAGGGCTCAATGAGCAGTTCTTC; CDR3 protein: CASSELAGGLNEQFF
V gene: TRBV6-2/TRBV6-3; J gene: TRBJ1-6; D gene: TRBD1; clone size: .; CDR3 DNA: TGTGCCAGCAGCCCTAGGCTGGTCCAGGGGGCAGGATTTATGTCACCCCTCCACTTT; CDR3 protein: CASSPRLVQGAGFMSPLHF
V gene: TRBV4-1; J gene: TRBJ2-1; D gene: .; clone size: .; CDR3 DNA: TGCGCCAGCAGCCAGGCTGTACGCTACAATGAGCAGTTCTTC; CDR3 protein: CASSQAVRYNEQFF
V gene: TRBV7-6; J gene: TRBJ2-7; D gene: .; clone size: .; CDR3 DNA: TGTGCCAGCAGCCCTGGCAGCGGAGGCTACGAGCAGTACTTC; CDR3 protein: CASSPGSGGYEQYF
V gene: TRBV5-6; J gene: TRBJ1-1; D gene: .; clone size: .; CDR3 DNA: TGTGCCAGCAGCTCGGGGACACTAGAAGCTTTCTTT; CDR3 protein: CASSSGTLEAFF
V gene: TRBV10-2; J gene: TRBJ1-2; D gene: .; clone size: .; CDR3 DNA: TGCGCCAGCACCACACGGGGGATTGGTGGCTACACCTTC; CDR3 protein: CASTTRGIGGYTF
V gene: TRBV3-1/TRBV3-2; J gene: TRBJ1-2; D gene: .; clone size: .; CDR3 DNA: TGTGCCAGCAGCCAATCCTATGGCTACACCTTC; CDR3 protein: CASSQSYGYTF
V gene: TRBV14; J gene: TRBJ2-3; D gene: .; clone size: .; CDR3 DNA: TGTGCCAGCAGCCAGTACAGGCTAACTAGCACAGATACGCAGTATTTT; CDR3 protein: CASSQYRLTSTDTQYF
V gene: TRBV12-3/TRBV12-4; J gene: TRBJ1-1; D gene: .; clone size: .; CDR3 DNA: TGTGCCAGCAGTTTGACTAGTGAAGCTTTCTTT; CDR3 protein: CASSLTSEAFF
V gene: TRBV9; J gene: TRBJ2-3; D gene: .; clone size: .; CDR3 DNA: TGTGCCAGCAGCGCCCCATCGAGGGACACTGTGGGGACTAGCACAGATACGCAGTATTTT; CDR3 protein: CASSAPSRDTVGTSTDTQYF
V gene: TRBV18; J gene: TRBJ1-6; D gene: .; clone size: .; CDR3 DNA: TGTGCCAGCTCACCACTGGATAATTCACCCCTCCACTTT; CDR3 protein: CASSPLDNSPLHF
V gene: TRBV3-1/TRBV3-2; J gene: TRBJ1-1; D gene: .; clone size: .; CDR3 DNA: TGTGCCAGCAGCCAAGGGACAATGAACACTGAAGCTTTCTTT; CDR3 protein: CASSQGTMNTEAFF
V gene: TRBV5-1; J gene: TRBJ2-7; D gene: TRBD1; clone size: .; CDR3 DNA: TGCGCCAGCAGCTACCCGGACAGGGGGCGATTTGCGCAGTACTTC; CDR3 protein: CASSYPDRGRFAQYF
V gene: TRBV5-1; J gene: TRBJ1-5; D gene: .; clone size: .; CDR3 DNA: TGCGCCAGCAGCCCCGGAGGCACGGAGGGGCATCAGCCCCAGCATTTT; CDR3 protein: CASSPGGTEGHQPQHF
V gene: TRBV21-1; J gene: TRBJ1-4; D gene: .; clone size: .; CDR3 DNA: TGTGCCAGCAGCAAAGGAGGAGCGGCGGGACTTGCAACTAATGAAAAACTGTTTTTT; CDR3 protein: CASSKGGAAGLATNEKLFF
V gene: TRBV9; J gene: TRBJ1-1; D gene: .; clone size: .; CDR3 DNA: TGTGCCAGCAGCGTAGGCCCGAAACTTCTCAACACTGAAGCTTTCTTT; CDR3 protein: CASSVGPKLLNTEAFF
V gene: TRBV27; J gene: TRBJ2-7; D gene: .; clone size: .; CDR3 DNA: TGTGCCAGCAGTCCCCACGGGGCTCCCTACGAGCAGTACTTC; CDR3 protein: CASSPHGAPYEQYF
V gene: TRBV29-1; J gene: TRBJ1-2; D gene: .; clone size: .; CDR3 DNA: TGCAGCGAAACAAGGGGTTCAGCTAACTATGGCTACACCTTC; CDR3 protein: CSETRGSANYGYTF
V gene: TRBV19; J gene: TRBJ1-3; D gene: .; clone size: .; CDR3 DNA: TGTGCCAGTAGCCTGAGAGGGACCTTCTCTGGAAACACCATATATTTT; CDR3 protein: CASSLRGTFSGNTIYF
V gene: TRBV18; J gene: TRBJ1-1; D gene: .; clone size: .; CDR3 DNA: TGTGCCAGCTCACCTAGAGGAGGTACTGAAGCTTTCTTT; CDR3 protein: CASSPRGGTEAFF
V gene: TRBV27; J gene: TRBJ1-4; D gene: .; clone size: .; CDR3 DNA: TGTGCCACCAGTGGGGGGTCGGCAGAGGGGGAAAAACTGTTTTTT; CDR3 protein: CATSGGSAEGEKLFF
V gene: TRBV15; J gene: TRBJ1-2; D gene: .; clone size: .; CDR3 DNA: TGTGCCACCAGCAGAGATCGTATAGCAGGGAATAGTGGCTACACCTTC; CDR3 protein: CATSRDRIAGNSGYTF
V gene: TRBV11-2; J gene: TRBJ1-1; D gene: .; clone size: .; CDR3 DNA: TGTGCCAGCAGCCCCCACACTGAAGCTTTCTTT; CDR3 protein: CASSPHTEAFF
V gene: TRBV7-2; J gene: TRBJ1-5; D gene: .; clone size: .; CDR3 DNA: TGTGCCAGCAGCCCTTCGGGGCAGAGAGCTAATCAGCCCCAGCATTTT; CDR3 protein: CASSPSGQRANQPQHF
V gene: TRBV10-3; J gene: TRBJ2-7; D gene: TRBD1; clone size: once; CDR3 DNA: TGTGCCATCAGGGAACAGGGGGGTCTAGCTTCCTACGAGCAGTACTTC; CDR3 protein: CAIREQGGLASYEQYF
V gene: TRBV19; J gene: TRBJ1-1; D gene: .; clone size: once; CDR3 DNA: TGTGCCAGTAGTATAGACGGGGCCCCGCACACTGAAGCTTTCTTT; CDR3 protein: CASSIDGAPHTEAFF
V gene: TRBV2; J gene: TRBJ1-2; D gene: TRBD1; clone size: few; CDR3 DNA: TGTGCCAGCAGTGAAGACAGGGGTGGCTACACCTTC; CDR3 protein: CASSEDRGGYTF
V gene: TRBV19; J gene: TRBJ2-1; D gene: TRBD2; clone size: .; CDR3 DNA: TGTGCCAGTAGGATAACTAGCGGGGGGGCCCATGAGCAGTTCTTC; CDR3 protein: CASRITSGGAHEQFF
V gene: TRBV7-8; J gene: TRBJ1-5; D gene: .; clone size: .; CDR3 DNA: TGTGCCAGCAGTCACGGGACTCTTTCTTATAGCAATCAGCCCCAGCATTTT; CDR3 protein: CASSHGTLSYSNQPQHF
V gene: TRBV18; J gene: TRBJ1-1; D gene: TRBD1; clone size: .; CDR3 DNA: TGTGCCAGCTCACCCAGAGACAGGGGTGGCAATAACACTGAAGCTTTCTTT; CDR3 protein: CASSPRDRGGNNTEAFF
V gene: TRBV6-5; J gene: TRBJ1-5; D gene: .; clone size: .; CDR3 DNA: TGTGCCAGCAGTTCAGGGATCTCGGGCAATCAGCCCCAGCATTTT; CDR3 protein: CASSSGISGNQPQHF